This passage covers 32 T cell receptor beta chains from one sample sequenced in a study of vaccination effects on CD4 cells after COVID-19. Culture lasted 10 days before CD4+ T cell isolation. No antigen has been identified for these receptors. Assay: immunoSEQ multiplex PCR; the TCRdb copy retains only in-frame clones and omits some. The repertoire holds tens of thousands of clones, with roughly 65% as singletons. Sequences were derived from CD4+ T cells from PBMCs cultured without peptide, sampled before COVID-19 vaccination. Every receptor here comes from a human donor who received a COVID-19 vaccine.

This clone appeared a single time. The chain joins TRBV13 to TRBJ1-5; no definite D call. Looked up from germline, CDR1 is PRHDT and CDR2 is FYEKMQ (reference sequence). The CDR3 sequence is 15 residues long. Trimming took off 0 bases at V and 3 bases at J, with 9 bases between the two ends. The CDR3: CASSLGRRYNQPQHF. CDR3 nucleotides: TGTGCCAGCAGCTTAGGACGGCGATACAATCAGCCCCAGCATTTT. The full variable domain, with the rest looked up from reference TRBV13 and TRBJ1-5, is AAGVIQSPRHLIKEKRETATLKCYPIPRHDTVYWYQQGPGQDPQFLISFYEKMQSDKGSIPDRFSAQQFSDYHSELNMSSLELGDSALYFCASSLGRRYNQPQHFGDGTRLSIL.

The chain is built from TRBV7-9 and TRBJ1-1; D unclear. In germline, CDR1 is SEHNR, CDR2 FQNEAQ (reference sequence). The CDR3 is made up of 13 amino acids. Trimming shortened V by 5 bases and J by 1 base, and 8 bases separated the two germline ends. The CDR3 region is CASSITENTEAFF. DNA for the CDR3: TGTGCCAGCAGCATAACAGAGAACACTGAAGCTTTCTTT.

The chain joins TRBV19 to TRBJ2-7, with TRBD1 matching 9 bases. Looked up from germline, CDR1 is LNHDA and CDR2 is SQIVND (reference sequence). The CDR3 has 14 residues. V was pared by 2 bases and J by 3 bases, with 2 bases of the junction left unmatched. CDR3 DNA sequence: TGTGCCAGTAGTATAAGGACAGGGGACTACGAGCAGTACTTC. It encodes CASSIRTGDYEQYF. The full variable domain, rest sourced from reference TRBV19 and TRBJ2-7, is DGGITQSPKYLFRKEGQNVTLSCEQNLNHDAMYWYRQDPGQGLRLIYYSQIVNDFQKGDIAEGYSVSREKKESFPLTVTSAQKNPTAFYLCASSIRTGDYEQYFGPGTRLTVT.

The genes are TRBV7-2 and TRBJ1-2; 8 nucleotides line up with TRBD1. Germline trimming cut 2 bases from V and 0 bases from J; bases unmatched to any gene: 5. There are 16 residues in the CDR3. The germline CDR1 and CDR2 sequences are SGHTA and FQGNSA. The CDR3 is CASSLSTGGPNYGYTF. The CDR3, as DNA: TGTGCCAGCAGCTTATCCACAGGGGGTCCTAACTATGGCTACACCTTC.

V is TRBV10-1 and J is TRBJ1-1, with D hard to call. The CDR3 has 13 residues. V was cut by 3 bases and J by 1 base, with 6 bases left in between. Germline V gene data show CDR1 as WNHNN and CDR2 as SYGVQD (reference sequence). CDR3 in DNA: TGCGCCAGCAGTGATGAGAAGAACACTGAAGCTTTCTTT. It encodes CASSDEKNTEAFF.

CDR3 amino acids: CASSTSGTQYEQYF. CDR3 in DNA: TGTGCCAGTAGTACTAGCGGGACACAATACGAGCAGTACTTC. The chain links TRBV19 to TRBJ2-7; 9 bases agree with TRBD2. The CDR3 length is 14 residues. The trim removed 4 bases at V and 4 bases at J, leaving 5 bases unmatched. The germline V gene has CDR1 LNHDA and CDR2 SQIVND (reference sequence). The full variable domain, with the rest looked up from reference TRBV19 and TRBJ2-7, is DGGITQSPKYLFRKEGQNVTLSCEQNLNHDAMYWYRQDPGQGLRLIYYSQIVNDFQKGDIAEGYSVSREKKESFPLTVTSAQKNPTAFYLCASSTSGTQYEQYFGPGTRLTVT.

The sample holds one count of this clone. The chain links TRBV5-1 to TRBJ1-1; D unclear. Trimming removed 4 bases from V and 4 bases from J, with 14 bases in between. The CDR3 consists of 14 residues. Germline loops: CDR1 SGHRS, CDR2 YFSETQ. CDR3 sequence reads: CASSPGEGGTEAFF. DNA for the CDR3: TGCGCCAGCAGCCCCGGTGAGGGAGGCACTGAAGCTTTCTTT.

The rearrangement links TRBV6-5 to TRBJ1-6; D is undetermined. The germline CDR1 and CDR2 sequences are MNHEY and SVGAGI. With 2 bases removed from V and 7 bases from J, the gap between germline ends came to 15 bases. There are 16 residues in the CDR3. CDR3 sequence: CASSYTEPSWNSPLHF. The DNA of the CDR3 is TGTGCCAGCAGTTACACCGAGCCATCCTGGAATTCACCCCTCCACTTT.

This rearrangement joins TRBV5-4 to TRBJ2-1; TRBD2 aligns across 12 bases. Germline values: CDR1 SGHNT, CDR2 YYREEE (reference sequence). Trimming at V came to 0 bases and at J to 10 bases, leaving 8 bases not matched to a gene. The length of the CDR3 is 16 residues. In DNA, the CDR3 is TGTGCCAGCAGCTTGGGACTAGCGGGAGCAGGTGACGAGCAGTTCTTC. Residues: CASSLGLAGAGDEQFF.

CDR3 protein: CASSIRTGVNTEAFF. In DNA form, the CDR3 reads TGTGCCAGCAGCATAAGGACAGGCGTGAACACTGAAGCTTTCTTT. This chain links TRBV11-2 with TRBJ1-1; TRBD1 aligns across 7 bases. Germline CDR1 SGHAT, CDR2 FQNNGV. The CDR3 sequence is 15 residues long. Losses at the gene ends were 5 bases for V and 0 bases for J; bases not matched to a gene: 6.

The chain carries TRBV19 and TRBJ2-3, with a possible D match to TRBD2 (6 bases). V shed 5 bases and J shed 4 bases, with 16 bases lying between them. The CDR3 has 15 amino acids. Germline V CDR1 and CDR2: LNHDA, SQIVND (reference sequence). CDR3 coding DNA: TGTGCCAGTAGTCCAGGAGGGAGTTGGGCAGATACGCAGTATTTT. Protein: CASSPGGSWADTQYF.

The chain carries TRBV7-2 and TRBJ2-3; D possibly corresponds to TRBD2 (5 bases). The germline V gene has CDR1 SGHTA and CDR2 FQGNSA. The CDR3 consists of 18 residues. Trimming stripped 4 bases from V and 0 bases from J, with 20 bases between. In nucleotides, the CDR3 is TGTGCCAGCAGCTCTCCCGCCGAGGGTGCCCTTAGCACAGATACGCAGTATTTT. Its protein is CASSSPAEGALSTDTQYF.

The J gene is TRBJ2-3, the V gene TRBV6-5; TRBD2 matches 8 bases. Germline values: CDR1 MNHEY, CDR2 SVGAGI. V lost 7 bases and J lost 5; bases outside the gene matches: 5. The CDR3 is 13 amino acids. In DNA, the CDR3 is TGTGCCAGCAAGCGGGAGCATGGAGATACGCAGTATTTT. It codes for CASKREHGDTQYF.

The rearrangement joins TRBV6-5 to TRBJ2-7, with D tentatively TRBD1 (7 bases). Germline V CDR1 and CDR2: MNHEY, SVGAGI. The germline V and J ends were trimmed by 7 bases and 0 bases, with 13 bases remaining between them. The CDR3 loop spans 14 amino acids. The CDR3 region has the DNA TGTGCCAGCACCACCCAGGGGGGCTCCTACGAGCAGTACTTC. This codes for CASTTQGGSYEQYF.

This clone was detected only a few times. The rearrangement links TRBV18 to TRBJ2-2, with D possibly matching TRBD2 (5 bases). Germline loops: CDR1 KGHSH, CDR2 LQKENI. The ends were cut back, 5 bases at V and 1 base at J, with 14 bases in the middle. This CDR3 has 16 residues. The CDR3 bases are TGTGCCAGCTCAGTCCAGAGGGTGGAGAACACCGGGGAGCTGTTTTTT. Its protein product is CASSVQRVENTGELFF.

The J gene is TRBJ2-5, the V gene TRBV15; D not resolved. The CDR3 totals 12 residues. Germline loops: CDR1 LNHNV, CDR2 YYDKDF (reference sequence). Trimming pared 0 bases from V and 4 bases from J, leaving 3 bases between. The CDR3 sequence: CATSRDLETQYF. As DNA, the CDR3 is TGTGCCACCAGCAGAGATTTAGAGACCCAGTACTTC.

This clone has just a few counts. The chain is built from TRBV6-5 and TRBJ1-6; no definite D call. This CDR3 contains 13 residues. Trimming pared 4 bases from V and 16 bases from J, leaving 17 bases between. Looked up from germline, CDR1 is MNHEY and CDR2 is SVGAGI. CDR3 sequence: CASSSATGSPLHF. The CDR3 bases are TGTGCCAGCAGTTCGGCGACGGGTTCTCCTCTCCACTTT.

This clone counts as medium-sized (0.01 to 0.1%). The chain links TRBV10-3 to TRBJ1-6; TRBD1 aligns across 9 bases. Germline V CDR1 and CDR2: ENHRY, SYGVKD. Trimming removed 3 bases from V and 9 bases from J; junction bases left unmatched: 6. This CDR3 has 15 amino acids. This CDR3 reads CAISDTGTGTSPLHF. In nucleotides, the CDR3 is TGTGCCATCAGTGATACCGGGACAGGGACTTCACCCCTCCACTTT.

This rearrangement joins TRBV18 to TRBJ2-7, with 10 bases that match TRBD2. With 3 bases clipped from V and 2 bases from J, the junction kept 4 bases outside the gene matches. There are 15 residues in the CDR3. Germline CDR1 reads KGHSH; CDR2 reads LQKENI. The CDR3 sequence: CASSPSGRGTYEQYF. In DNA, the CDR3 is TGTGCCAGCTCACCGAGCGGGAGGGGGACCTACGAGCAGTACTTC.

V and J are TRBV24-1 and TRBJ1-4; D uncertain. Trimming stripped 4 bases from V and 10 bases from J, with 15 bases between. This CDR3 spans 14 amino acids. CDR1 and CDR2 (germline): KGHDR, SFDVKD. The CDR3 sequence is CATSEDTIAGKLFF. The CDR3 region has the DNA TGTGCCACCAGTGAGGATACCATAGCGGGAAAACTGTTTTTT.

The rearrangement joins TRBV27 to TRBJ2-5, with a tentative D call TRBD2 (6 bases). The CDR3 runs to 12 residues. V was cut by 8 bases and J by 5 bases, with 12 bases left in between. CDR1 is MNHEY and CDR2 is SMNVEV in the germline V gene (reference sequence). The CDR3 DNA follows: TGTGCCAGCCGGGACTTACGGGAGACCCAGTACTTC. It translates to CASRDLRETQYF.

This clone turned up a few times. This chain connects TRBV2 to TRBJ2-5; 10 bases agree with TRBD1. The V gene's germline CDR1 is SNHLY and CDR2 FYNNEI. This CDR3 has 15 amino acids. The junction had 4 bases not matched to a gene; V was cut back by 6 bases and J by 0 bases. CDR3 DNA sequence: TGTGCCAGCAGCCGGGACAGGGGTGACCAAGAGACCCAGTACTTC. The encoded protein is CASSRDRGDQETQYF.

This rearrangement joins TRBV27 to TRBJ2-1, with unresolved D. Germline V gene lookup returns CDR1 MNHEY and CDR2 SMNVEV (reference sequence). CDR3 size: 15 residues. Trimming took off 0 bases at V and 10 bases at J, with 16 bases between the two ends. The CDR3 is CASSLSENAFREQFF. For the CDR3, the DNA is TGTGCCAGCAGTTTATCTGAAAATGCTTTCAGAGAGCAGTTCTTC.

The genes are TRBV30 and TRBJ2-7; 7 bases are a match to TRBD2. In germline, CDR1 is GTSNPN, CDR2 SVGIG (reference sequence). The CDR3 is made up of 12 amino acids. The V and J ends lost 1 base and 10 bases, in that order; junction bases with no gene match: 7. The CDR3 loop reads CAWSAGGLVQYF. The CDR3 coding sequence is TGTGCCTGGAGTGCCGGTGGACTAGTTCAGTACTTC.

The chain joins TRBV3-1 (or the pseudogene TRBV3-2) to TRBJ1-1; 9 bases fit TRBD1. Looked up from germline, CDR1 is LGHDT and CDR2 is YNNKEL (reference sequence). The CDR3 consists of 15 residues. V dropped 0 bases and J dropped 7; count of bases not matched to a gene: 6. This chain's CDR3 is CASSQEDRGFGEAFF. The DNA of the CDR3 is TGTGCCAGCAGCCAAGAGGACAGGGGATTCGGTGAAGCTTTCTTT.

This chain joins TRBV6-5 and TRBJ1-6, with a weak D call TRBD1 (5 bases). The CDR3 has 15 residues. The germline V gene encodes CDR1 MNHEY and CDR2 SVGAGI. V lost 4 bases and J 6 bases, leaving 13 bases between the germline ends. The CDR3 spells CASSSTQGSNSPLHF. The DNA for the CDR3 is TGTGCCAGCAGTTCGACCCAGGGATCTAATTCACCCCTCCACTTT.

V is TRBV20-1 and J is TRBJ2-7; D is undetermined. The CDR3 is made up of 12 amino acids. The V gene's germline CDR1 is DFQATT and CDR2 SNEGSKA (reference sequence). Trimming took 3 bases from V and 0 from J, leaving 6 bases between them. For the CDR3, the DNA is TGCAGTGCTAGTTCCTACTCCTACGAGCAGTACTTC. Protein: CSASSYSYEQYF.

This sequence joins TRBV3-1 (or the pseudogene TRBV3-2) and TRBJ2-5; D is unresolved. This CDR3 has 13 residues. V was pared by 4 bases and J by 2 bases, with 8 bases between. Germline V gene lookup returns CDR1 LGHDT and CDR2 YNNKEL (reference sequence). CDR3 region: CASSPGQQETQYF. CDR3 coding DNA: TGTGCCAGCAGCCCCGGCCAACAAGAGACCCAGTACTTC.

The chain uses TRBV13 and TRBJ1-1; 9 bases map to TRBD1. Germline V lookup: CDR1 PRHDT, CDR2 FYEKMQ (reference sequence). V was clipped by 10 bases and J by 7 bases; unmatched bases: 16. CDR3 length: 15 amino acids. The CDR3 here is CATQKWGQGFSEAFF. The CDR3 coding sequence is TGTGCCACACAAAAGTGGGGACAGGGCTTCAGTGAAGCTTTCTTT.

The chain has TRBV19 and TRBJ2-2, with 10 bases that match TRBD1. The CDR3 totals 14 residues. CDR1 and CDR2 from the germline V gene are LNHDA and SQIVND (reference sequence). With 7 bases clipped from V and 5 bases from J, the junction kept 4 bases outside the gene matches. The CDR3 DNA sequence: TGTGCCAGTAAGGGACAGGGGACGACCGGGGAGCTGTTTTTT. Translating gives CASKGQGTTGELFF.

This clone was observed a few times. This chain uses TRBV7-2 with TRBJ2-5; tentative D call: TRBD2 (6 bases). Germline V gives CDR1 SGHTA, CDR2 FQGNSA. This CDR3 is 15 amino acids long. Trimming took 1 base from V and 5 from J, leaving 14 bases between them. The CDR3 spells CASSLGGLRGETQYF. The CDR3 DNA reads TGTGCCAGCAGCTTAGGAGGCTTGCGGGGTGAGACCCAGTACTTC.

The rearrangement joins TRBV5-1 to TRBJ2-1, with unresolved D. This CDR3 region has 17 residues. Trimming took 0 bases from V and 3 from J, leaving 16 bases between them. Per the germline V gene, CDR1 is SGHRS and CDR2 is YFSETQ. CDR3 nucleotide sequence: TGCGCCAGCAGCTTGGGGCAGGCCCCCTCCATCTACAATGAGCAGTTCTTC. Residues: CASSLGQAPSIYNEQFF.